One and the same sample provided the 2 T cell receptor beta chains below, sequenced in a study of cytomegalovirus exposure and HLA in healthy donors. In the PCR, 60 Vbeta and 13 Jbeta primers were used. Profiling relied on immunoSEQ multiplex PCR, and the TCRdb table lists in-frame clones only, not all of them. The sample lists 65,000 to 80,000 clones; less than 80% were seen once. Sequencing was carried out using PBMCs. Receptors were obtained from a woman aged 35 to 49 in good health and CMV-seropositive.

Concerning this clone itself: The same CDR3 also results from other DNA sequences found in this sample. This rearrangement joins TRBV7-9 to TRBJ1-3, with 8 bases identical to TRBD1. The germline V gene encodes CDR1 SEHNR and CDR2 FQNEAQ (reference sequence). The CDR3 spans 15 residues. V shed 6 bases and J 4 bases; nucleotides not matched to a gene: 8. CDR3 loop: CASRPAGGSGNTIYF. The CDR3 bases are TGTGCCAGCAGGCCGGCAGGGGGCTCCGGAAACACCATATATTTT.

This clone was detected once. V and J are TRBV7-2 and TRBJ2-1; 7 bases are shared with TRBD2. CDR1 and CDR2 (germline): SGHTA, FQGNSA. Trimming at V came to 1 base and at J to 4 bases, leaving 10 bases not matched to a gene. The CDR3 contains 17 residues. CDR3 nucleotide sequence: TGTGCCAGCAGCTTAGTGTTGCGGGGGAAAAAGTACAATGAGCAGTTCTTC. Translated, it gives CASSLVLRGKKYNEQFF.